The 9 T cell receptor beta chains below were found in one sample sequenced in a study of CD8+ T cells in alopecia areata. Reverse transcribed after extraction, RNA yielded cDNA as the sequencing template. The protocol was immunoSEQ multiplex PCR, while the TCRdb copy is restricted to in-frame clones and leaves out a portion. The table has approximately 180,000 clones, about 60% seen once; the top ten hold over 12%. Material: CD4+ T cells sorted from blood, obtained at week 0. These receptors originate from a human donor with alopecia areata.

This rearrangement joins TRBV19 to TRBJ1-1; no definite D call. Germline V gene data show CDR1 as LNHDA and CDR2 as SQIVND (reference sequence). The CDR3 has 12 residues. Trimming took off 5 bases at V and 11 bases at J, with 15 bases between the two ends. CDR3 coding DNA: TGTGCCAGTAGTGGACGGGGATGGGATGCTTTCTTT. Its protein is CASSGRGWDAFF.

The gene calls are TRBV7-2 and TRBJ1-2; D is unresolved. Germline CDR1 reads SGHTA; CDR2 reads FQGNSA. V was trimmed by 5 bases and J by 7 bases, leaving 17 bases between them. CDR3 length: 14 residues. The DNA of the CDR3 is TGTGCCAGCAGCCCCGCGTCGGGCGCGGGTGGCTACACCTTC. It yields the protein CASSPASGAGGYTF.

CDR3 amino acids: CASSKSGNTIYF. The CDR3 bases are TGTGCCAGCAGCAAGAGTGGAAACACCATATATTTT. The V and J genes are TRBV6-5 and TRBJ1-3; no definite D call. CDR3 length: 12 residues. V was clipped by 6 bases and J by 3 bases, with 6 bases between them. From germline, CDR1 is MNHEY and CDR2 SVGAGI.

This clone was observed a few times. The rearrangement uses TRBV11-1 and TRBJ1-1; no reliable D call. The CDR3 length is 13 residues. Germline loops: CDR1 SGHAT, CDR2 FQDESV (reference sequence). Trimming removed 6 bases at V and 2 bases at J, with 10 bases between. The CDR3 nucleotides are TGTGCCAGCAGTTTGACCGTAAACACTGAAGCTTTCTTT. As protein: CASSLTVNTEAFF.

V usage is TRBV4-1 and J usage is TRBJ1-5; D unresolved. The V gene lost 4 bases and the J gene lost 7 bases, with 11 bases spanning the gap. This CDR3 contains 13 residues. Germline CDR1 and CDR2: MGHRA and YSYEKL. CDR3 in DNA: TGCGCCAGCAGCCCGCCGGGCGGCCAGCCCCAGCATTTT. Translated: CASSPPGGQPQHF.

In this sample, this clone turned up a few times. The junction departs from the called germline gene at one end, perhaps through a read error. The rearrangement joins TRBV29-1 to TRBJ2-3; tentatively, D is TRBD1 or TRBD2 (5 bases each). Germline V gene data show CDR1 as SQVTM and CDR2 as ANQGSEA. This CDR3 region has 13 residues. In DNA, the CDR3 is TGCAGCGTTGAAGATAGGGGAGTGACCGCCAGGCATTTT. Translation gives CSVEDRGVTARHF.

The gene calls are TRBV12-5 and TRBJ2-7; D is undetermined. CDR1 is LGHNT and CDR2 is FRNRAP in the germline V gene. Trimming pared 8 bases from V and 4 bases from J, leaving 15 bases between. The CDR3 covers 13 residues. In DNA form, the CDR3 reads TGTGCTAGTAGCTTCGGCAGCCGTTACGAGCAGTACTTC. Its translation is CASSFGSRYEQYF.

J is TRBJ2-5 and V is TRBV11-3; D may be TRBD1 or TRBD2 (5 bases each). The V end lost 1 base, the J end lost 0 bases, and 15 bases lay between the germline ends. Germline loops: CDR1 SGHNT, CDR2 YENEEA. The CDR3 has 17 amino acids. In DNA, the CDR3 is TGTGCCAGCAGCTTAGGCCGGGACGGATCGTACCAAGAGACCCAGTACTTC. Translated, it gives CASSLGRDGSYQETQYF.

CDR3 sequence reads: CASSPRTGYGYTF. CDR3 DNA: TGTGCCAGCAGCCCGCGGACAGGCTATGGCTACACCTTC. The J gene is TRBJ1-2, the V gene TRBV7-2, with TRBD1 identical over 7 bases. The CDR3 contains 13 residues. Germline lookup yields CDR1 SGHTA and CDR2 FQGNSA. With 5 bases clipped from V and 4 bases from J, the junction kept 4 bases outside the gene matches.